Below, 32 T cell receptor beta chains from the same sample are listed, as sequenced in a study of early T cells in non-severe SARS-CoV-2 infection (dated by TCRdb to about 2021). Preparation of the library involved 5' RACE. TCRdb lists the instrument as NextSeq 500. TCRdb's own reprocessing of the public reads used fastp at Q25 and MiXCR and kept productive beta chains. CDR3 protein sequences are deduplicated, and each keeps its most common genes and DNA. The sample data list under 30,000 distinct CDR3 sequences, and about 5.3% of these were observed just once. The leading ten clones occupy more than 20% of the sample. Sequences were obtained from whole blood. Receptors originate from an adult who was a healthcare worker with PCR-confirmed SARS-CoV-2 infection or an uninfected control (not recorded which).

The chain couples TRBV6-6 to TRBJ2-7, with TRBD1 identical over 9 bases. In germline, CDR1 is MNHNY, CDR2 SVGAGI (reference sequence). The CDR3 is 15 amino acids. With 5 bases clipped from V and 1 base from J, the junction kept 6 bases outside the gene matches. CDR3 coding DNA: TGTGCCAGCAGTAAGCCGGGACAGGGTTCCTACGAGCAGTACTTC. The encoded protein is CASSKPGQGSYEQYF.

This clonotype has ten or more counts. The CDR3 region is CASSLAGRGSDEQFF. CDR3 DNA: TGTGCCAGCAGCTTAGCGGGGAGAGGCTCGGATGAGCAGTTCTTC. The chain is built from TRBV7-9 and TRBJ2-1; possible D gene TRBD2, 5 bases. V was pared by 0 bases and J by 8 bases, with 14 bases between. Germline CDR1 reads SEHNR; CDR2 reads FQNEAQ (reference sequence). The length of the CDR3 is 15 residues.

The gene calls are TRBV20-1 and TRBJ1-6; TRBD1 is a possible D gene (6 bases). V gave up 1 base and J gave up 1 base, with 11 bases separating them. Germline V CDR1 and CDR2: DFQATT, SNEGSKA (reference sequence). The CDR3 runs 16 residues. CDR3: CSARGAGESYNSPLHF. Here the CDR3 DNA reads TGCAGTGCTAGAGGGGCAGGGGAATCCTATAATTCACCCCTCCACTTT.

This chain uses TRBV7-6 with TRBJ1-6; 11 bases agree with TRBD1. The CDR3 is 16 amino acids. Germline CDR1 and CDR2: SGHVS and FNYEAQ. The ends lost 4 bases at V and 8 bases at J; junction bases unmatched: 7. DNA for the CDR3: TGTGCCAGCAGCTCCGGACAGGGGGCGGCCCATTCACCCCTCCACTTT. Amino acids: CASSSGQGAAHSPLHF. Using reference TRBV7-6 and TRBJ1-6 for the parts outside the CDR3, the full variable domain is GAGVSQSPRYKVTKRGQDVALRCDPISGHVSLYWYRQALGQGPEFLTYFNYEAQQDKSGLPNDRFSAERPEGSISTLTIQRTEQRDSAMYRCASSSGQGAAHSPLHFGNGTRLTVT.

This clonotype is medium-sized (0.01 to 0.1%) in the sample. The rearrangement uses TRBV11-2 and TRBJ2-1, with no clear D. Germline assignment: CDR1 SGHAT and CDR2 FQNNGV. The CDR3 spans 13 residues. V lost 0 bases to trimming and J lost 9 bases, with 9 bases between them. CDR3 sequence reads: CASSLETVGEQFF. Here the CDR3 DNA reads TGTGCCAGCAGCTTAGAGACGGTGGGTGAGCAGTTCTTC. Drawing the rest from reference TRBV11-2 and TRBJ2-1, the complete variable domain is EAGVAQSPRYKIIEKRQSVAFWCNPISGHATLYWYQQILGQGPKLLIQFQNNGVVDDSQLPKDRFSAERLKGVDSTLKIQPAKLEDSAVYLCASSLETVGEQFFGPGTRLTVL.

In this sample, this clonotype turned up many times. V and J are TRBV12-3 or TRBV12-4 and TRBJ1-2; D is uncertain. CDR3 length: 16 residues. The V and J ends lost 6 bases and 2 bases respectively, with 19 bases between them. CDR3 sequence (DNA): TGTGCCAGCAGCAACTCGTTCGAGGGCCTAAACTATGGCTACACCTTC. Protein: CASSNSFEGLNYGYTF.

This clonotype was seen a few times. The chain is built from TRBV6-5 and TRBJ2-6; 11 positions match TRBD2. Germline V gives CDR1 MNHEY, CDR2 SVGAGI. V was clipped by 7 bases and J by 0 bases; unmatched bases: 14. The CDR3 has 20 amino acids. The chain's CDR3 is CASTRRIRLAGRSGANVLTF. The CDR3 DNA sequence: TGTGCCAGCACCAGACGGATCCGACTAGCGGGACGCTCTGGGGCCAACGTCCTGACTTTC.

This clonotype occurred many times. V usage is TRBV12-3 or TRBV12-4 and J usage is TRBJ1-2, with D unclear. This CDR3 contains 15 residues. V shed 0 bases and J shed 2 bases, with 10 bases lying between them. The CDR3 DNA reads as TGTGCCAGCAGTTTAGCCCTCGCCCCGAACTATGGCTACACCTTC. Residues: CASSLALAPNYGYTF.

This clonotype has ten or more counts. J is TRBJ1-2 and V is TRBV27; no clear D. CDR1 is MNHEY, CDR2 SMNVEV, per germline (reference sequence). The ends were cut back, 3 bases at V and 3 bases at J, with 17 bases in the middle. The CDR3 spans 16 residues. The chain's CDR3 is CASSFRLNYGDYGYTF. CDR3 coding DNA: TGTGCCAGCAGTTTCCGACTGAACTATGGGGACTATGGCTACACCTTC.

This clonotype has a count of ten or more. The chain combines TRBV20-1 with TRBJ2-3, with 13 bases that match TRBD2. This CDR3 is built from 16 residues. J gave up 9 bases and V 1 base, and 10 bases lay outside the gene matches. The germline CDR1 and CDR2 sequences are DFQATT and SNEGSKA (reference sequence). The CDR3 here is CSARGGLAGDRGTQYF. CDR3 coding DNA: TGCAGTGCTAGAGGCGGACTAGCGGGGGACCGGGGAACGCAGTATTTT.

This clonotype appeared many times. CDR3 coding DNA: TGTGCCAGCAGGCTAGAAGAGACCCAGTACTTC. It yields the protein CASRLEETQYF. V gene TRBV6-5 combines with J gene TRBJ2-5; D gene ambiguous. Germline V gene sequence: CDR1 MNHEY, CDR2 SVGAGI. This CDR3 spans 11 amino acids. Deletions cut 6 bases from V and 3 bases from J, with 5 bases between.

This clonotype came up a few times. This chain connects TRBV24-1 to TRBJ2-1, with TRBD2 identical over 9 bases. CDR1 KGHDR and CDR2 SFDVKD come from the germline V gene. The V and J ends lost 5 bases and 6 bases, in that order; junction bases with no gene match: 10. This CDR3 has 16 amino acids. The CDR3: CATSAQGLAHGNEQFF. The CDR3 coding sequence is TGTGCCACCAGTGCCCAGGGACTAGCCCACGGCAATGAGCAGTTCTTC.

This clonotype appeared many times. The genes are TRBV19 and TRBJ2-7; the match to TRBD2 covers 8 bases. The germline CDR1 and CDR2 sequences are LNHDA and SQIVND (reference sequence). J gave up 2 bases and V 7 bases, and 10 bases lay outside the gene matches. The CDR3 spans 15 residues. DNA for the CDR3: TGTGCCAGTACTACAACCAGCGGGGGCGCCTACGAGCAGTACTTC. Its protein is CASTTTSGGAYEQYF.

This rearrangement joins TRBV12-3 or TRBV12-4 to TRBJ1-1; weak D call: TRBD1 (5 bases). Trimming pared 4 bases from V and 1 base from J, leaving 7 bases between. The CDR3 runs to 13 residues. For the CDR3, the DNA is TGTGCCAGCAGTTCGGGGCCGAACACTGAAGCTTTCTTT. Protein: CASSSGPNTEAFF.

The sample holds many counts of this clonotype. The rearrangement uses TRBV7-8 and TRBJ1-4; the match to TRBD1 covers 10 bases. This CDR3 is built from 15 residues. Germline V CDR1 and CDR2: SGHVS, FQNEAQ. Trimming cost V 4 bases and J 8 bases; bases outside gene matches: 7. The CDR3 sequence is CASSYRQGAGEKLFF. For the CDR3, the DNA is TGTGCCAGCAGCTACCGACAGGGGGCGGGGGAAAAACTGTTTTTT.

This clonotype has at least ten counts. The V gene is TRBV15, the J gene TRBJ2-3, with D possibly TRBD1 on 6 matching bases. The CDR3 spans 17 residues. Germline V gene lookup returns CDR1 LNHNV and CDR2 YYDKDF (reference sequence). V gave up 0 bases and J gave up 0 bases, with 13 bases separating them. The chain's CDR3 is CATSRDKGRGSTDTQYF. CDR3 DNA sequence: TGTGCCACCAGCAGAGACAAGGGCAGGGGCAGCACAGATACGCAGTATTTT.

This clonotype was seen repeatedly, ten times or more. The CDR3 region is CATSDFYRGEQFF. CDR3 DNA: TGTGCCACCAGTGACTTCTACAGGGGTGAGCAGTTCTTC. The V call is TRBV24-1, the J call TRBJ2-1, with 7 bases fitting TRBD1. This CDR3 has 13 amino acids. Trimming at V came to 4 bases and at J to 9 bases, leaving 5 bases not matched to a gene. Germline V gives CDR1 KGHDR, CDR2 SFDVKD.

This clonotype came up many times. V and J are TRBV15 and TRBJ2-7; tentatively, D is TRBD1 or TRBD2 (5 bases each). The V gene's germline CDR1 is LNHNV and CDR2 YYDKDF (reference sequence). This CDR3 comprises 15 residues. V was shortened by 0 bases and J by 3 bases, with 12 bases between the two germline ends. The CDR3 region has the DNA TGTGCCACCAGCAGAGACACAGTGAGGGGCTACGAGCAGTACTTC. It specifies CATSRDTVRGYEQYF.

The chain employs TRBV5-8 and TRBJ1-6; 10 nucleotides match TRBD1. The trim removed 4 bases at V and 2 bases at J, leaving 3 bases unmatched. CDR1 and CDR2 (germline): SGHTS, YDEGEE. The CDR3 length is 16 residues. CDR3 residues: CASSAGQGPYNSPLHF. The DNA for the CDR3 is TGTGCCAGCAGCGCGGGACAGGGGCCCTATAATTCACCCCTCCACTTT.

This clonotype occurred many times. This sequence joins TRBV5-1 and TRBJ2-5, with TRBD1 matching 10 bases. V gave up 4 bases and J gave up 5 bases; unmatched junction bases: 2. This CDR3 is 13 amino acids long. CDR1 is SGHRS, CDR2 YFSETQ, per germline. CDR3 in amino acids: CASSTGQGETQYF. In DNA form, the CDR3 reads TGCGCCAGCAGCACGGGACAGGGGGAGACCCAGTACTTC.

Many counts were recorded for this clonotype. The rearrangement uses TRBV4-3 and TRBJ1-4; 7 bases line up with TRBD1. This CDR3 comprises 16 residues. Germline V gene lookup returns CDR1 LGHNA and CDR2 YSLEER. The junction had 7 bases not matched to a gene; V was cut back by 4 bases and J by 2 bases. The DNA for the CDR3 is TGCGCCAGCAGCCCCGGACAGGAGGGCACTAATGAAAAACTGTTTTTT. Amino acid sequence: CASSPGQEGTNEKLFF.

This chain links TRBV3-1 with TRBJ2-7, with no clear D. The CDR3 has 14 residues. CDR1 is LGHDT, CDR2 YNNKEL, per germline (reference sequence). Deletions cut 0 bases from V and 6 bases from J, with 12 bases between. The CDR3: CASSQDDFLGEQYF. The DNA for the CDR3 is TGTGCCAGCAGCCAAGACGACTTCCTTGGCGAGCAGTACTTC.

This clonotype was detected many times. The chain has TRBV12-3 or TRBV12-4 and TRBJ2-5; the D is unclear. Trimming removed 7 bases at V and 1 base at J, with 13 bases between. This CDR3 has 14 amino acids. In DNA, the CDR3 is TGTGCCAGCACCGATACCTATAGCCAAGAGACCCAGTACTTC. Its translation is CASTDTYSQETQYF.

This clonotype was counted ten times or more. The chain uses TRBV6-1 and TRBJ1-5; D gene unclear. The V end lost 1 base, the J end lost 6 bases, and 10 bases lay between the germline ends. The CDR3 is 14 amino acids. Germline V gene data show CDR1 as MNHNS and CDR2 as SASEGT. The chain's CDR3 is CASSEGLKGQPQHF. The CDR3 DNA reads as TGTGCCAGCAGTGAAGGGCTTAAGGGTCAGCCCCAGCATTTT.

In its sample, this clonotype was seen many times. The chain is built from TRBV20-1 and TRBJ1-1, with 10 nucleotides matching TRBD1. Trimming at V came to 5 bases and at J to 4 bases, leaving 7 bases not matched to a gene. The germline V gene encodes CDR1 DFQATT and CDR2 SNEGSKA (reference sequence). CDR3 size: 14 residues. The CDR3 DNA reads TGCAGTGCTCGACAGGGGGCGGGAAGCACTGAAGCTTTCTTT. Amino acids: CSARQGAGSTEAFF.

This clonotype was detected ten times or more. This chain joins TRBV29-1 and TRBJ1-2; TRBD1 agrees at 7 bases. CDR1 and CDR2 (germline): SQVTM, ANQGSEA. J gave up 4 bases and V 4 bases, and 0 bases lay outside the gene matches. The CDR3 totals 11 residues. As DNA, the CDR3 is TGCAGCGTTGGGGACAGCTATGGCTACACCTTC. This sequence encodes CSVGDSYGYTF.

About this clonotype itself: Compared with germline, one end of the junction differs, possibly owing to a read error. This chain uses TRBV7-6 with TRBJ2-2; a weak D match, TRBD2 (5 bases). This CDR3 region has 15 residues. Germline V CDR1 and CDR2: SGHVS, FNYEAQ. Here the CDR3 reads CASSLALADTGELLF. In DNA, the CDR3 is TGTGCCAGCAGCTTAGCGTTGGCAGACACCGGGGAGCTGTTATTT.

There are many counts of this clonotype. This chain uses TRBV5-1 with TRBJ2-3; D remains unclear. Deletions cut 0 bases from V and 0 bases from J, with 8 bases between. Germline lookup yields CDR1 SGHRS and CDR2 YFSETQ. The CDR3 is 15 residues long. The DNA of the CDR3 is TGCGCCAGCAGCTTGGGGATGCGTAGCACAGATACGCAGTATTTT. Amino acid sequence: CASSLGMRSTDTQYF.

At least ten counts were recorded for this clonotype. The CDR3 is CASSSGLAGSFLRGEQFF. CDR3 sequence (DNA): TGTGCCAGCAGTTCGGGACTAGCGGGATCCTTCCTTCGGGGTGAGCAGTTCTTC. The chain has TRBV6-1 and TRBJ2-1; 13 bases are a match to TRBD2. The CDR3 runs 18 residues. Germline CDR1 MNHNS, CDR2 SASEGT. The J segment lost 9 bases and the V segment lost 5 bases, leaving 16 bases of the junction unmatched.

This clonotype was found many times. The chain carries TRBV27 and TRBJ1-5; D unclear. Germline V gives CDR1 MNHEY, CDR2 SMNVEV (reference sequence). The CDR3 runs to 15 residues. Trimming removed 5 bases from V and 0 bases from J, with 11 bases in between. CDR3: CASSPFGTSNQPQHF. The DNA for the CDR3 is TGTGCCAGCAGTCCCTTTGGTACTAGCAATCAGCCCCAGCATTTT.

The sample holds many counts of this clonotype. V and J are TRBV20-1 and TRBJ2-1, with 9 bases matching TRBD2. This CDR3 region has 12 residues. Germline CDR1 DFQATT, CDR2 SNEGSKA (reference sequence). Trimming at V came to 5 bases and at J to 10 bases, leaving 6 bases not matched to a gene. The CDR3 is CSAGPGTSEQFF. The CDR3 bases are TGCAGTGCTGGTCCCGGGACTAGCGAGCAGTTCTTC.

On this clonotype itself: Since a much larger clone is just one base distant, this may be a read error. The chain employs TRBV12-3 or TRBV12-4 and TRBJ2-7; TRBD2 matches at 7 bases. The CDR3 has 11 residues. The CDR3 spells CASSRTRELYF. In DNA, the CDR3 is TGTGCCAGCAGCCGGACGCGGGAGCTGTACTTC.